A single sample gave rise to the 3 T cell receptor beta chains below, sequenced in a study of CXCR3-negative and CXCR3-positive naive CD8 T cells. Study observations and caveats: CXCR3-positive naive cells had more hydrophobic TRB CDR3s than CXCR3-negative naive cells.

Through 5' RACE with UMI labels, the TRB cDNA libraries were prepared. TCRdb reworked the 5' RACE reads into one entry per CDR3 protein, no DNA. Its table lists about 110,000 distinct CDR3 sequences. These receptors are not linked to any known antigen. The source material was naive CXCR3+ CD8+ T cells from blood. Documented subset: CD45RO-CCR7+CD27+CD95- naive CD8+ T cells expressing CXCR3 (TNR3+). The origin of the receptors is a human donor in good health. Some clones in this sample may be carry-over from other donors' samples.

The chain links TRBV7-8 to TRBJ2-1; TCRdb's D gene call, TRBD2, goes unchecked for lack of DNA. Germline-derived CDR1 and CDR2 are SGHVS and FQNEAQ. The CDR3 covers 16 residues. This CDR3 reads CASSLVLAGAYNEQFF.

This chain connects TRBV10-3 to TRBJ1-2. The CDR3 covers 16 residues. Germline-derived CDR1 and CDR2 are ENHRY and SYGVKD. The CDR3 protein is CAISGTGRTTNYGYTF.

The chain is built from TRBV5-1 and TRBJ2-1. Germline-derived CDR1 and CDR2 are SGHRS and YFSETQ. The CDR3 is made up of 13 amino acids. The CDR3 sequence: CASSLDGYNEQFF.